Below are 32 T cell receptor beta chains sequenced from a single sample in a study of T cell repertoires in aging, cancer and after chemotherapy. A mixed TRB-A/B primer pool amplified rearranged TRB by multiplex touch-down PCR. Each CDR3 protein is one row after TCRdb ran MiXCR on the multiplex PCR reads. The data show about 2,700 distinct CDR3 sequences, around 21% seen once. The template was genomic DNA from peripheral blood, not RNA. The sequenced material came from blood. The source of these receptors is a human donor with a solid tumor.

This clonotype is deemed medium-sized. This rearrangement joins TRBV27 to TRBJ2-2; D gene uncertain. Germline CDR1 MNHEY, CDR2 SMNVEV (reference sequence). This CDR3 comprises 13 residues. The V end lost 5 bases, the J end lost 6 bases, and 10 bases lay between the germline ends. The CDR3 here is CASSIWLAGELFF. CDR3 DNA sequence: TGTGCCAGCAGTATTTGGCTAGCCGGGGAGCTGTTTTTT.

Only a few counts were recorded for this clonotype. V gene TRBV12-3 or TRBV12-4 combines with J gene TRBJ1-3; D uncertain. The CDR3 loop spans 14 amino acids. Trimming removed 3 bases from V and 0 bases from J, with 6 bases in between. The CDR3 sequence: CASSLAISGNTIYF. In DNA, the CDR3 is TGTGCCAGCAGTTTGGCTATCTCTGGAAACACCATATATTTT.

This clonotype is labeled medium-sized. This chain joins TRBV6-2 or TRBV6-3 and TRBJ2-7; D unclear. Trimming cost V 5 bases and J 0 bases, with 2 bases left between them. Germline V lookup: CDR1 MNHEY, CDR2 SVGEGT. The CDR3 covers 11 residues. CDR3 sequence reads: CASSVSYEQYF. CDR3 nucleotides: TGTGCCAGCAGTGTCTCCTACGAGCAGTACTTC.

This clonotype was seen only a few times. In DNA, the CDR3 is TGTGCCAGCAGTGCACCGGGACAGGGAATCTATGGCTACACCTTC. The encoded protein is CASSAPGQGIYGYTF. V gene TRBV28 combines with J gene TRBJ1-2; 9 bases fit TRBD1. J was trimmed by 4 bases and V by 5 bases; bases with no gene match: 8. Germline V lookup: CDR1 MDHEN, CDR2 SYDVKM. This CDR3 is built from 15 residues.

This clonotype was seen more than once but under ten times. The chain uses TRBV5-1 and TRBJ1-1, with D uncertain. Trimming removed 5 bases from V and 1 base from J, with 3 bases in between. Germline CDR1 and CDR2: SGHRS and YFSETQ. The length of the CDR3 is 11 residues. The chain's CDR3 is CASRGNTEAFF. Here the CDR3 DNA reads TGCGCCAGCAGGGGGAACACTGAAGCTTTCTTT.

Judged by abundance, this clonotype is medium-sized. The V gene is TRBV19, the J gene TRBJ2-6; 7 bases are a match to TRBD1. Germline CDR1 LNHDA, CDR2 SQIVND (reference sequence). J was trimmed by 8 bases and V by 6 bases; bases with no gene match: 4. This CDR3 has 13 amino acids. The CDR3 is CASSATGTNVLTF. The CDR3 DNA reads TGTGCCAGTAGCGCGACAGGGACCAACGTCCTGACTTTC. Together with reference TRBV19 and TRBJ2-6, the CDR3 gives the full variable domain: DGGITQSPKYLFRKEGQNVTLSCEQNLNHDAMYWYRQDPGQGLRLIYYSQIVNDFQKGDIAEGYSVSREKKESFPLTVTSAQKNPTAFYLCASSATGTNVLTFGAGSRLTVL.

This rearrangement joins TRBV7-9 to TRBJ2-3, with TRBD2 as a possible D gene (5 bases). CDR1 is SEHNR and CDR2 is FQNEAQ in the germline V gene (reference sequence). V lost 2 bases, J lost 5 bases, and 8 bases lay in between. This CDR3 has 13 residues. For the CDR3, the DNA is TGTGCCAGCAGCTTAAGGACTTTAGATACGCAGTATTTT. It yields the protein CASSLRTLDTQYF. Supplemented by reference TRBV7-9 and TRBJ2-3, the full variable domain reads DTGVSQNPRHKITKRGQNVTFRCDPISEHNRLYWYRQTLGQGPEFLTYFQNEAQLEKSRLLSDRFSAERPKGSFSTLEIQRTEQGDSAMYLCASSLRTLDTQYFGPGTRLTVL.

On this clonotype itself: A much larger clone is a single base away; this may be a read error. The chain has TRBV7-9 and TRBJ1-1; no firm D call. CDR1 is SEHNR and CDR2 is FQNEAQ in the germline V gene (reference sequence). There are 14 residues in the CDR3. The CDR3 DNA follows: TGTACCAGCAGCCCGGGTCGGAGAGACACTGAAGCTTTCTTT. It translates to CTSSPGRRDTEAFF.

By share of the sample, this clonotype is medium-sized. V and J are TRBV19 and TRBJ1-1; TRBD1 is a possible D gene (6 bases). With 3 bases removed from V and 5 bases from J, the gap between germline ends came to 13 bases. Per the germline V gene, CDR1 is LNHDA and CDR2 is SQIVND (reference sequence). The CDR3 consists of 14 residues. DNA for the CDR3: TGTGCCAGTAGTATCGGGCAGGGGAGGACTGAAGCTTTCTTT. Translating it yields CASSIGQGRTEAFF.

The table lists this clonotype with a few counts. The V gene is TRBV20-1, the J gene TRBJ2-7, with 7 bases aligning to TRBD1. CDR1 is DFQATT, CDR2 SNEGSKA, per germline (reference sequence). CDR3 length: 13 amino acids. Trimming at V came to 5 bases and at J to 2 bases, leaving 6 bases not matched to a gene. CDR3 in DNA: TGCAGTGCTGGGGGACAGTCAACCTACGAGCAGTACTTC. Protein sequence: CSAGGQSTYEQYF.

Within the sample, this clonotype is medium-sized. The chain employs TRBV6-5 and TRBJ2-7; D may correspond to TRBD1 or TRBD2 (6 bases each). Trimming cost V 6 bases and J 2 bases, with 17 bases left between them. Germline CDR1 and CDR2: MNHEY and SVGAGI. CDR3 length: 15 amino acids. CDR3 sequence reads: CASSAKSGGPYEQYF. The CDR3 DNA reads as TGTGCCAGCAGCGCCAAGAGTGGGGGGCCCTACGAGCAGTACTTC.

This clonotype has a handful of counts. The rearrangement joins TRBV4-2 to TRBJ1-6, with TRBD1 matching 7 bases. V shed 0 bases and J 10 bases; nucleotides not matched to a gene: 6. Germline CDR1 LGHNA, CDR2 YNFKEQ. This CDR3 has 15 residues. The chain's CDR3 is CASSQDRGGRSPLHF. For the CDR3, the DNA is TGTGCCAGCAGCCAAGATCGAGGGGGCAGATCACCCCTCCACTTT.

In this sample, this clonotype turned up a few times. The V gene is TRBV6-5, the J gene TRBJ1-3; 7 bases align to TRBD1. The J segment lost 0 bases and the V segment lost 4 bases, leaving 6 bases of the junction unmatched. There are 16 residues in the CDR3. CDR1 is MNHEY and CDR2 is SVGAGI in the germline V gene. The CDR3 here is CASSFRQGSSGNTIYF. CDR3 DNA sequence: TGTGCCAGCAGTTTTCGACAGGGTAGCTCTGGAAACACCATATATTTT.

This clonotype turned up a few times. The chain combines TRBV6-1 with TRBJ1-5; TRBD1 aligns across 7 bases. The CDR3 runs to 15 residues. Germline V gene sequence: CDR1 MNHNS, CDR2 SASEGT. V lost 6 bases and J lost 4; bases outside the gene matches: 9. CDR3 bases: TGTGCCAGCAGCTCCCCAGGGGGGGTGAATCAGCCCCAGCATTTT. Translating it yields CASSSPGGVNQPQHF.

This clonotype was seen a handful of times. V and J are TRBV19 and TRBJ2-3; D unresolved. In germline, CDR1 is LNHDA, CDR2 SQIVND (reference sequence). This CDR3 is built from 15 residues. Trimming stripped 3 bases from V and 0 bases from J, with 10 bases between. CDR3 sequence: CASSIKALSTDTQYF. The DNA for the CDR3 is TGTGCCAGTAGTATTAAAGCGCTTAGCACAGATACGCAGTATTTT. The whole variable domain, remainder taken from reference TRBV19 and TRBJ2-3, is DGGITQSPKYLFRKEGQNVTLSCEQNLNHDAMYWYRQDPGQGLRLIYYSQIVNDFQKGDIAEGYSVSREKKESFPLTVTSAQKNPTAFYLCASSIKALSTDTQYFGPGTRLTVL.

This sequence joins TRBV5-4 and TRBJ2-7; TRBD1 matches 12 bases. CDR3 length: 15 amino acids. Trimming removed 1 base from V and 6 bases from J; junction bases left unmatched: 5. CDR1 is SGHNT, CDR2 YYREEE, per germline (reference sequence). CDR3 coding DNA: TGTGCCAGCAGCTTGCCCGGGACAGGGGGCCTCGAGCAGTACTTC. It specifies CASSLPGTGGLEQYF.

The CDR3 coding sequence is TGTGCCAGCAGTCCGGCGGTAGGCGCTAACTATGGCTACACCTTC. As protein: CASSPAVGANYGYTF. The chain joins TRBV6-5 to TRBJ1-2; D is uncertain. Trimming cost V 5 bases and J 0 bases, with 13 bases left between them. CDR3 length: 15 amino acids. In germline, CDR1 is MNHEY, CDR2 SVGAGI.

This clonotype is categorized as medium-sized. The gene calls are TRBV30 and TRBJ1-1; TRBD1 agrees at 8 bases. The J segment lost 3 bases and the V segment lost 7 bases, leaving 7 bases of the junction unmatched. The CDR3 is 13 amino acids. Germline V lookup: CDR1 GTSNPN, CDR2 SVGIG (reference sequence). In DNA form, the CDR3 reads TGTGCCTTTGACAGGGGTTCGGACACTGAAGCTTTCTTT. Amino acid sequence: CAFDRGSDTEAFF.

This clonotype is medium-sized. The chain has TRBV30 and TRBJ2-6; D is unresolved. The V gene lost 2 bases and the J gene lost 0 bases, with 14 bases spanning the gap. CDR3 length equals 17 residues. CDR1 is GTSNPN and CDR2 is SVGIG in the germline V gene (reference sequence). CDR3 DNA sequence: TGTGCCTGGAGTTTCATCAGCTCAAGCTCTGGGGCCAACGTCCTGACTTTC. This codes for CAWSFISSSSGANVLTF.

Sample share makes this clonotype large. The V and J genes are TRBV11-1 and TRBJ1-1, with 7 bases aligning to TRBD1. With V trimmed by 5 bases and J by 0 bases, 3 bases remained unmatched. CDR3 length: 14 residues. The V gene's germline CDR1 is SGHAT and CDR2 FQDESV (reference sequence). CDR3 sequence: CASSLGQVNTEAFF. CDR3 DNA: TGTGCCAGCAGCCTCGGACAGGTGAACACTGAAGCTTTCTTT.

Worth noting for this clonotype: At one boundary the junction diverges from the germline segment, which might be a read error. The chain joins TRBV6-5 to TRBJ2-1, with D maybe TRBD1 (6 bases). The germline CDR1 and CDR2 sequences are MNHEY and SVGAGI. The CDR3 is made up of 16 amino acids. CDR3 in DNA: TGCGCCAGCAGTGAGGGCAGGGCCTCAGGGGCCAATGAGCAGTTCTTC. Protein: CASSEGRASGANEQFF.

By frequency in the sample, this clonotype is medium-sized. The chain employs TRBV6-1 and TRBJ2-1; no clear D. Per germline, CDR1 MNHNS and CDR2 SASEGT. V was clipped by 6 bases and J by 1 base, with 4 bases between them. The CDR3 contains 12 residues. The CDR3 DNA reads TGTGCCAGCAGGCGGTCCTACAATGAGCAGTTCTTC. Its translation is CASRRSYNEQFF.

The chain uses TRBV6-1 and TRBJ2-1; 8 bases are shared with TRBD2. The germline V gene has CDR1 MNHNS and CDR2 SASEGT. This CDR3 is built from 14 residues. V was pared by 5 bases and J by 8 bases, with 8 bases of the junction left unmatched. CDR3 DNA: TGTGCCAGCAGTCCTGATGGGACTAGGGATGAGCAGTTCTTC. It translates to CASSPDGTRDEQFF.

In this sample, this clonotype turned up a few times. CDR3 residues: CASSENRANSPLHF. The CDR3 DNA follows: TGTGCCAGCAGTGAGAACAGGGCCAATTCACCCCTCCACTTT. This sequence joins TRBV12-3 or TRBV12-4 and TRBJ1-6; possibly TRBD1 for D (6 bases). V was trimmed by 5 bases and J by 7 bases, leaving 12 bases between them. The CDR3 is 14 amino acids.

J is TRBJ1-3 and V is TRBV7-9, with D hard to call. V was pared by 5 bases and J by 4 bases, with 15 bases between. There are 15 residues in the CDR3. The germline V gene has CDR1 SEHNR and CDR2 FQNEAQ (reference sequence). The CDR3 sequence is CASSPNLLAGNTIYF. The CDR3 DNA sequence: TGTGCCAGCAGCCCAAACCTCCTGGCAGGAAACACCATATATTTT.

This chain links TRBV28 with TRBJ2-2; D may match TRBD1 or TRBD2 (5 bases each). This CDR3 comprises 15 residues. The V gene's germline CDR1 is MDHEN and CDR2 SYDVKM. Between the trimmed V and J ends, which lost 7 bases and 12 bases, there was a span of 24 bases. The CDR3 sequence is CASTLELRTSGKLFF. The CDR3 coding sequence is TGTGCCAGCACCCTTGAACTCAGGACATCGGGGAAGCTGTTTTTT.

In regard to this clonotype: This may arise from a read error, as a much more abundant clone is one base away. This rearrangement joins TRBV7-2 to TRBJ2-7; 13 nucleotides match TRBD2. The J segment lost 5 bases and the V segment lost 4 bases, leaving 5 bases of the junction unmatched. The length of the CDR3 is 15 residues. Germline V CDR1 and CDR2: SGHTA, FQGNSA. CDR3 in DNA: TGTGCCAGCAGCTCGAGACTAGCGGGGGGCCACGAGCAGTACTTC. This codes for CASSSRLAGGHEQYF.

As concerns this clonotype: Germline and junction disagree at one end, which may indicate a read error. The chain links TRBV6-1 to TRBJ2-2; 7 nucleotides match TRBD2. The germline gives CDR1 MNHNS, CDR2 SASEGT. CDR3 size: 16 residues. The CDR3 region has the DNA TGTGCCAGCAGTGAGGAGGCGGGAGATTACGGCGGGGAGCTGTATTTT. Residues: CASSEEAGDYGGELYF.

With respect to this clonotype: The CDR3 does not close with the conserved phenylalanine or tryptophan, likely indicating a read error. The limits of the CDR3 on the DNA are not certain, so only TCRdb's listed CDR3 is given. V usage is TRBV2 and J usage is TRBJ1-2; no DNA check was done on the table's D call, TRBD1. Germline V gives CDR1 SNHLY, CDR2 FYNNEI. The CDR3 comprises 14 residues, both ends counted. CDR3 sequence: CASSENPTPVAGPA.

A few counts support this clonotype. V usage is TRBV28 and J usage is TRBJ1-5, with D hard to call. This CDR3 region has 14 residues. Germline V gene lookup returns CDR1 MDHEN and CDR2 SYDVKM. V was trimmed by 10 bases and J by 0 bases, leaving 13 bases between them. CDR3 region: CATLPHSSNQPQHF. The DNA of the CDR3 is TGTGCCACGCTTCCCCATTCTAGCAATCAGCCCCAGCATTTT.

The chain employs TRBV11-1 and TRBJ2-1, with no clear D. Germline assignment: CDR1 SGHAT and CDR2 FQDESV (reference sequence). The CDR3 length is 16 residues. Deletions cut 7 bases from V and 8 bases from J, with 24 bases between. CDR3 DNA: TGTGCCAGCACACTACCTCCGGGTTCACCCGCCGATGAGCAGTTCTTC. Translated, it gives CASTLPPGSPADEQFF.

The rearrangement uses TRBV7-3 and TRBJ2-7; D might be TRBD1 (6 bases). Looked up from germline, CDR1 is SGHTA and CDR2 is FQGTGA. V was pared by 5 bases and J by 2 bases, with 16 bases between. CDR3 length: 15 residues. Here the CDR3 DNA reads TGTGCCAGCAGCCCCATTACAGGGAACACCTACGAGCAGTACTTC. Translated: CASSPITGNTYEQYF.